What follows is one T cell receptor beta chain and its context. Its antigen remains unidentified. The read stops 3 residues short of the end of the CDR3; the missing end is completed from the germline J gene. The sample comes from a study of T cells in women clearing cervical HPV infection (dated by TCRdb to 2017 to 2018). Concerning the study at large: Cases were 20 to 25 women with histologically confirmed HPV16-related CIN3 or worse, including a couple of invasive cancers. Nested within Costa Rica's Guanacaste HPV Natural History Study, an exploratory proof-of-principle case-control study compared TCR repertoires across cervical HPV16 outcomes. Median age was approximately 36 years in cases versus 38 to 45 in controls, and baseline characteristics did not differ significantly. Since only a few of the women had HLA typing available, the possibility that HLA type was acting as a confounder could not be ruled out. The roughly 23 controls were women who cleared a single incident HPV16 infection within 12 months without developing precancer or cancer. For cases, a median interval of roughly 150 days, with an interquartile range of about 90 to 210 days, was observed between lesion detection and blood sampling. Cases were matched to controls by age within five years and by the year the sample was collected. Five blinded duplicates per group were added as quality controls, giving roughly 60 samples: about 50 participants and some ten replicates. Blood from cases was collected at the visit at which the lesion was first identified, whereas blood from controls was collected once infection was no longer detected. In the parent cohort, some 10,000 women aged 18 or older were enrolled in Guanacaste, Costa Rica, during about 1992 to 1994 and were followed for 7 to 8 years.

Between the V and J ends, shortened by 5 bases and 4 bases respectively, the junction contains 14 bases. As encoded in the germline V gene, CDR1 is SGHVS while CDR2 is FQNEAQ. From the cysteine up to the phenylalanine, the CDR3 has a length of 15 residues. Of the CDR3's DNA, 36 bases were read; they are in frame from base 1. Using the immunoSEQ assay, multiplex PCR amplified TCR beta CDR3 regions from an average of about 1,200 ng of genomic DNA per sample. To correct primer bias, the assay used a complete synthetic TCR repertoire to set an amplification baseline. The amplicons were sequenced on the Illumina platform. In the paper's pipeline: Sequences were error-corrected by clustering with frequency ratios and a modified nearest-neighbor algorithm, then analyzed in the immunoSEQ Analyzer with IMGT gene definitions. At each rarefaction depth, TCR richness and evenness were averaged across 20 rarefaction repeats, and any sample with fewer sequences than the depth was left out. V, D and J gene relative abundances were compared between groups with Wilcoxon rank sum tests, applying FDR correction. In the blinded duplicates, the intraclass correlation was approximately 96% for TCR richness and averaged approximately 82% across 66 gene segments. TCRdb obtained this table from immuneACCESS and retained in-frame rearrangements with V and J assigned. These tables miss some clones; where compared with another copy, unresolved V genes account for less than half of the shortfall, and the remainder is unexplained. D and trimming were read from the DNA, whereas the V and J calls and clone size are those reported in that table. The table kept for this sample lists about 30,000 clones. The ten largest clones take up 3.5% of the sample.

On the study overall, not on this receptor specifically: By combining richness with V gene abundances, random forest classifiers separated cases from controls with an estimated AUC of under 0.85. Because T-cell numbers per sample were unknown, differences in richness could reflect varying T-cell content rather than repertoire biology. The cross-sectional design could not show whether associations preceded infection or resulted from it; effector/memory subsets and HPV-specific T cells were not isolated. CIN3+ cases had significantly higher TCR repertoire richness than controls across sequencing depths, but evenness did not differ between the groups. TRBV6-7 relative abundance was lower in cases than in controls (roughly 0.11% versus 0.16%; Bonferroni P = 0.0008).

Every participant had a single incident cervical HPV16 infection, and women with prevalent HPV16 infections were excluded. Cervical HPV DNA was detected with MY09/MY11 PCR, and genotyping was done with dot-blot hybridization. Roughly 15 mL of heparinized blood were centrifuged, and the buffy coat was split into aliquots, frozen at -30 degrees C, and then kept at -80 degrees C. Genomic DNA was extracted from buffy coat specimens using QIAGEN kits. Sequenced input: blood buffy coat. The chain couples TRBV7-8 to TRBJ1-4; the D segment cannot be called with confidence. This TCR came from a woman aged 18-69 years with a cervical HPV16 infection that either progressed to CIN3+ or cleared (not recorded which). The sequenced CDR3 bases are TGTGCCAGCAGCCCCCTCGGGGAAAGTAATGAAAAA. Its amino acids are CASSPLGESNEK. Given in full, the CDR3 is CASSPLGESNEKLFF.